The rows below give T cell receptor beta chains drawn from one sample of a study of response to subunit inactivated influenza vaccine. One entry per CDR3 protein, called by TCRdb with MiXCR from the RT-PCR reads. Of 200,000 to 300,000 distinct CDR3 sequences in the sample, 10% to 15% are singletons; the top ten hold 7.8%. This material consisted of non-naive T cells sorted from PBMCs, taken around 14 days before vaccination. Source of these receptors: a man in his fifties or sixties who received an inactivated influenza vaccine. CDR3s include the opening cysteine and the closing phenylalanine or tryptophan. D genes are given only for firm matches. Some rows have no size entry. The others give once, few or many, or a class for an expanded clone.

J gene	V gene	D gene	clone size	CDR3 protein	CDR3 DNA
TRBJ2-7	TRBV7-9	TRBD1	NA	CASRQGDYEQYF	TGTGCCAGCAGGCAGGGGGACTACGAGCAGTACTTC
TRBJ1-5	TRBV7-9	NA	few	CASSLMGGDQPQHF	TGTGCCAGCAGCTTAATGGGGGGTGATCAGCCCCAGCATTTT
TRBJ2-2	TRBV5-5	NA	many	CAGKTGELFF	TGTGCCGGAAAAACCGGGGAGCTGTTTTTT
TRBJ1-5	TRBV6-2/TRBV6-3	NA	NA	CASRQGQIDRGIYSNQPQHF	TGTGCCAGCAGACAAGGACAGATCGACCGGGGCATTTATAGCAATCAGCCCCAGCATTTT
TRBJ1-1	TRBV7-9	NA	many	CASSFGQTTEAFF	TGTGCCAGCAGCTTTGGACAGACCACTGAAGCTTTCTTT
TRBJ2-5	TRBV29-1	TRBD2	NA	CSVNRGGRETQYF	TGCAGCGTTAATCGGGGGGGCCGGGAGACCCAGTACTTC
TRBJ1-1	TRBV5-1	NA	few	CASMNGGGGMNTEAFF	TGCGCCAGCATGAACGGAGGCGGAGGGATGAACACTGAAGCTTTCTTT
TRBJ2-2	TRBV15	TRBD2	NA	CATSRDLAGMAGELFF	TGTGCCACCAGCAGAGATTTAGCGGGGATGGCCGGGGAGCTGTTTTTT
TRBJ1-1	TRBV2	NA	NA	CASSESGRTEAFF	TGTGCCAGCAGTGAATCTGGGCGCACTGAAGCTTTCTTT
TRBJ1-3	TRBV4-2	NA	few	CASSQVDSSGNTIYF	TGTGCCAGCAGCCAAGTGGACTCCTCTGGAAACACCATATATTTT
TRBJ2-1	TRBV12-5	TRBD2	few	CASGLGTGTSRGNEQFF	TGTGCTAGTGGTTTGGGGACCGGGACTAGTCGTGGCAATGAGCAGTTCTTC
TRBJ2-3	TRBV28	TRBD2	NA	CASHTLAGAGTDTQYF	TGTGCCAGCCACACCCTAGCGGGAGCGGGCACAGATACGCAGTATTTT
TRBJ1-2	TRBV6-5	NA	few	CASRRLNYGYTF	TGTGCCAGCAGACGCCTTAACTATGGCTACACCTTC
TRBJ2-4	TRBV6-2/TRBV6-3	TRBD2	many	CASSYLRIASGNLNIQYF	TGTGCCAGCAGTTACCTTCGTATTGCTAGCGGAAACCTAAACATTCAGTACTTC
TRBJ2-1	TRBV19	TRBD2	NA	CASSILLVSGSMNEQFF	TGTGCCAGTAGTATCCTCCTGGTTAGCGGGAGTATGAATGAGCAGTTCTTC
TRBJ1-6	TRBV5-1	TRBD1	few	CASSLGQGNSPLHF	TGCGCCAGCAGCTTAGGACAGGGAAATTCACCCCTCCACTTT
TRBJ2-1	TRBV7-2	TRBD2	NA	CASSSRPSGNNEQFF	TGTGCCAGCAGCTCTCGGCCTAGCGGGAACAATGAGCAGTTCTTC
TRBJ2-5	TRBV7-6	NA	few	CASSPDRETQYF	TGTGCCAGCAGCCCGGATCGGGAGACCCAGTACTTC
TRBJ1-2	TRBV4-2	NA	many	CASSLEGINYGYTF	TGTGCCAGCAGCCTCGAGGGGATTAACTATGGCTACACCTTC
TRBJ2-1	TRBV20-1	NA	many	CSATPSYNEQFF	TGCAGTGCTACTCCTTCCTACAATGAGCAGTTCTTC
TRBJ2-5	TRBV28	TRBD2	few	CASRQGSGRVETQYF	TGTGCCAGCCGCCAGGGGAGCGGGAGGGTGGAGACCCAGTACTTC